The clone carrying this TCR beta chain showed up just a few times. Its specificity is unknown. The CDR3 extends over 17 amino acids. Per germline, CDR1 SNHLY and CDR2 FYNNEI. The V gene lost 3 bases and the J gene lost 1 base, with 13 bases spanning the gap. PCR was performed a second time for about 6 to 12 cycles using a sample-barcoded 5' primer and a J-beta primer mix. Each CDR3 protein gets one entry after TCRdb re-called the 5' RACE reads with MiXCR. The sample lists nearly 800,000 distinct CDR3 sequences, approximately 60% occurring once. The sample belongs to a study of blood T cells in healthy people across ages. Overall study findings and caveats: The study found more naive CD4+ cells and higher diversity in long-lived than aged donors. A strong correlation was seen between TCR beta diversity and naive T cell percentage.

The sequence was collected from a man aged 40-49 years in good health. The chain employs TRBV2 and TRBJ2-6; D is possibly TRBD1 or TRBD2 (5 bases each). The specimen sequenced was blood. The CDR3 sequence: CASSETRGPSGANVLTF. The DNA for the CDR3 is TGTGCCAGCAGTGAGACCCGGGGCCCTTCTGGGGCCAACGTCCTGACTTTC.